The clone carrying this TCR beta chain appeared many times. As yet, its antigen is unknown. TCRdb re-called the multiplex PCR reads through MiXCR, storing one row per CDR3 protein. The repertoire holds approximately 88,000 distinct CDR3 sequences, with 25% to 35% as singletons. The lymph nodes were axillary draining lymph nodes from breast cancer patients. The germline V gene encodes CDR1 KGHDR and CDR2 SFDVKD. The V and J ends lost 4 bases and 3 bases, in that order; junction bases with no gene match: 1. The CDR3 totals 14 residues. The sample originates from a study of breast tumors, draining lymph nodes, adjacent tissues. Overall study findings and caveats: Compared with lymph nodes, tumors were less diverse; compared with nontumor tissue, more. Findings are consistent with lymph node origin and intratumoral expansion of most tumor T cells.

The material sequenced was axillary lymph node tissue. The chain recombines TRBV24-1 with TRBJ2-3; 9 bases agree with TRBD1. The receptor comes from a female donor with breast cancer. Some clones in this sample may be carry-over from other donors' samples. Written as DNA, the CDR3 is TGTGCCACCAGTGAGACAGGGGGGACAGATACGCAGTATTTT. It specifies CATSETGGTDTQYF.